These 21 T cell receptor beta chains were all obtained from the same sample, sequenced in a study of cytomegalovirus exposure and HLA in healthy donors. The PCR ran on 60 Vbeta and 13 Jbeta primers. Here immunoSEQ multiplex PCR was the method, and the copy in TCRdb shows in-frame clones only, minus some. The table lists about 130,000 clones, around 70% of them singletons, with about 2.6% in the top ten. Material for sequencing was PBMCs. These receptors were taken from a human donor in good health.

The chain uses TRBV5-6 and TRBJ1-2; D is undetermined. CDR1 is SGHDT and CDR2 is YYEEEE in the germline V gene. This CDR3 region has 13 residues. V lost 4 bases, J lost 7 bases, and 14 bases lay in between. The CDR3 DNA is TGTGCCAGCAGCCCTTCCAATCGGGGTGGCTACACCTTC. It is translated as CASSPSNRGGYTF.

In this sample, this clone turned up a few times. The V gene is TRBV6-6, the J gene TRBJ1-1; TRBD1 matches at 7 bases. In germline, CDR1 is MNHNY, CDR2 SVGAGI (reference sequence). The ends lost 2 bases at V and 10 bases at J; junction bases unmatched: 10. The CDR3 runs to 14 residues. CDR3 region: CASSYAGTAIGAFF. CDR3 sequence (DNA): TGTGCCAGCAGTTACGCGGGGACAGCCATCGGAGCTTTCTTT.

V gene TRBV9 combines with J gene TRBJ1-4; D is perhaps TRBD1 (5 bases). Trimming shortened V by 0 bases and J by 0 bases, and 12 bases separated the two germline ends. Germline values: CDR1 SGDLS, CDR2 YYNGEE. The CDR3 consists of 17 residues. DNA for the CDR3: TGTGCCAGCAGCGTAGATGCAGGGTGGGCAACTAATGAAAAACTGTTTTTT. Translating gives CASSVDAGWATNEKLFF.

The chain links TRBV27 to TRBJ1-2; D possibly corresponds to TRBD1 (5 bases). Germline CDR1 reads MNHEY; CDR2 reads SMNVEV (reference sequence). The germline V and J ends were trimmed by 6 bases and 2 bases, with 10 bases remaining between them. The CDR3 contains 13 residues. The CDR3 DNA is TGTGCCAGCAGAGGGGCGCTGAACTATGGCTACACCTTC. Translating gives CASRGALNYGYTF.

A note on this clone: Other DNA sequences of this sample code for an identical CDR3. V is TRBV7-9 and J is TRBJ1-2; 9 bases fit TRBD1. Germline lookup yields CDR1 SEHNR and CDR2 FQNEAQ (reference sequence). The CDR3 covers 13 residues. The V segment lost 3 bases and the J segment 8 bases; nucleotides outside the gene matches: 4. CDR3 sequence (DNA): TGTGCCAGCAGCTTGGGACAGGGCTCCGGCTACACCTTC. Its translation: CASSLGQGSGYTF.

The chain joins TRBV7-9 to TRBJ2-7, with TRBD1 as a possible D gene (6 bases). Between the trimmed V and J ends, which lost 3 bases and 3 bases, there was a span of 18 bases. The CDR3 extends over 16 amino acids. CDR1 is SEHNR and CDR2 is FQNEAQ in the germline V gene (reference sequence). This CDR3 reads CASSFLQGKGLYEQYF. The DNA of the CDR3 is TGTGCCAGCAGCTTTCTACAGGGAAAGGGCCTCTACGAGCAGTACTTC. The variable domain in full, completed from reference TRBV7-9 and TRBJ2-7, reads DTGVSQNPRHKITKRGQNVTFRCDPISEHNRLYWYRQTLGQGPEFLTYFQNEAQLEKSRLLSDRFSAERPKGSFSTLEIQRTEQGDSAMYLCASSFLQGKGLYEQYFGPGTRLTVT.

The chain recombines TRBV5-6 with TRBJ1-5; 9 nucleotides line up with TRBD1. The CDR3 spans 16 residues. With 4 bases clipped from V and 6 bases from J, the junction kept 11 bases outside the gene matches. CDR1 SGHDT and CDR2 YYEEEE come from the germline V gene. The CDR3 sequence is CASSDAGQGSGQPQHF. The CDR3 DNA sequence: TGTGCCAGCAGCGACGCGGGACAGGGATCTGGTCAGCCCCAGCATTTT.

The CDR3 nucleotides read TGTGCCAGCAGTTTAGCGACTGTCCCGTACAATGAGCAGTTCTTC. This translates into CASSLATVPYNEQFF. The V call is TRBV27, the J call TRBJ2-1; no definite D call. V lost 2 bases and J 4 bases, leaving 12 bases between the germline ends. The CDR3 is 15 amino acids. Germline V CDR1 and CDR2: MNHEY, SMNVEV (reference sequence).

CDR3 nucleotide sequence: TGTGCTAACACCCGACAGGGGTACCAGCCCCAGCATTTT. It encodes CANTRQGYQPQHF. The rearrangement joins TRBV12-5 to TRBJ1-5; 8 bases align to TRBD1. V shed 10 bases, J shed 7 bases, and the junction held 9 bases outside the gene matches. The CDR3 is made up of 13 amino acids. Per the germline V gene, CDR1 is LGHNT and CDR2 is FRNRAP.

Of note for this clone: A junction boundary mismatches the germline segment, possibly from a read error. This chain joins TRBV7-9 and TRBJ2-7; a possible D gene is TRBD1 (5 bases). Germline assignment: CDR1 SEHNR and CDR2 FQNEAQ (reference sequence). The CDR3 length is 14 residues. This chain's CDR3 is CSSSLTTVSYEQYF. The CDR3 nucleotides read TGTTCCAGCAGCTTAACGACAGTCTCCTACGAGCAGTACTTC.

Comments on this clone: Different DNA sequences within this sample yield the same CDR3. The chain carries TRBV2 and TRBJ1-5, with D uncertain. V was clipped by 4 bases and J by 0 bases, with 7 bases between them. This CDR3 spans 14 amino acids. Germline V gene data show CDR1 as SNHLY and CDR2 as FYNNEI. The CDR3 is CASSVEGSNQPQHF. In DNA, the CDR3 is TGTGCCAGCAGTGTGGAGGGTAGCAATCAGCCCCAGCATTTT.

This clone has more than one count but fewer than ten. This rearrangement joins TRBV30 to TRBJ1-6; D may be TRBD1 (5 bases). This CDR3 region has 17 residues. The V gene lost 3 bases and the J gene lost 7 bases, with 22 bases spanning the gap. In germline, CDR1 is GTSNPN, CDR2 SVGIG (reference sequence). The CDR3 DNA is TGTGCCTGGAGCTCGGGGGGGTGGCGGATTCGAAATTCACCCCTCCACTTT. Translated, it gives CAWSSGGWRIRNSPLHF.

The rearrangement links TRBV6-4 to TRBJ2-1, with 10 positions matching TRBD2. The length of the CDR3 is 15 residues. Germline V CDR1 and CDR2: MRHNA, SNTAGT. V lost 0 bases, J lost 11 bases, and 7 bases stayed unmatched. CDR3 region: CASSDSTSGLDKQFF. The CDR3 DNA follows: TGTGCCAGCAGTGACTCGACTAGCGGGTTGGATAAGCAGTTCTTC.

The DNA of the CDR3 is TGCGCCAGCAGCTCCGACCCGGGGGAAAAACTGTTTTTT. This encodes CASSSDPGEKLFF. The V call is TRBV5-1, the J call TRBJ1-4; D unresolved. CDR1 is SGHRS, CDR2 YFSETQ, per germline. Trimming cost V 3 bases and J 8 bases, with 11 bases left between them. The CDR3 spans 13 residues.

The chain has TRBV9 and TRBJ1-5, with 8 bases fitting TRBD1. There are 15 residues in the CDR3. Per germline, CDR1 SGDLS and CDR2 YYNGEE. The junction had 3 bases not matched to a gene; V was cut back by 1 base and J by 3 bases. The CDR3 loop is CASSVSGGTNQPQHF. CDR3 in DNA: TGTGCCAGCAGCGTATCAGGGGGCACCAATCAGCCCCAGCATTTT.

J is TRBJ2-7 and V is TRBV6-6; D is unresolved. Germline V CDR1 and CDR2: MNHNY, SVGAGI (reference sequence). V gave up 7 bases and J gave up 2 bases, with 12 bases separating them. CDR3 size: 13 residues. CDR3 sequence reads: CASTLWQTYEQYF. In nucleotides, the CDR3 is TGTGCCAGCACGTTGTGGCAGACCTACGAGCAGTACTTC.

This clone occurred a few times. One junction end disagrees with the germline gene, perhaps due to a read error. Within the sample, other DNA sequences also encode this same CDR3. The V gene is TRBV5-4, the J gene TRBJ1-1; 10 bases agree with TRBD1. Germline V gene lookup returns CDR1 SGHNT and CDR2 YYREEE (reference sequence). This CDR3 spans 15 amino acids. CDR3 in amino acids: CASSEDRGRWAEAFF. The CDR3 DNA sequence: TGTGCCAGCAGCGAAGACAGGGGGCGCTGGGCTGAAGCCTTCTTT.

This chain uses TRBV7-6 with TRBJ2-1, with D maybe TRBD1 (5 bases). CDR3 length: 15 amino acids. Deletions cut 1 base from V and 8 bases from J, with 15 bases between. Germline V lookup: CDR1 SGHVS, CDR2 FNYEAQ. CDR3 in DNA: TGTGCCAGCAGCTTAGGTACAGGACCCAGACATGAGCAGTTCTTC. Amino acid sequence: CASSLGTGPRHEQFF.

V and J are TRBV4-2 and TRBJ2-3; 11 bases line up with TRBD2. Germline CDR1 is LGHNA and CDR2 is YNFKEQ. This CDR3 has 16 amino acids. The junction had 0 bases not matched to a gene; V was cut back by 0 bases and J by 1 base. This chain's CDR3 is CASSQELAGGTDTQYF. The CDR3 DNA follows: TGTGCCAGCAGCCAAGAACTAGCGGGGGGCACAGATACGCAGTATTTT.

The gene calls are TRBV6-1 and TRBJ1-2; no clear D gene. The V end lost 2 bases, the J end lost 2 bases, and 6 bases lay between the germline ends. Germline V gene lookup returns CDR1 MNHNS and CDR2 SASEGT. There are 13 residues in the CDR3. The CDR3 bases are TGTGCCAGCAGTGAATACACCAACTATGGCTACACCTTC. As protein: CASSEYTNYGYTF.

This chain connects TRBV29-1 to TRBJ1-3; no firm D call. Germline-derived CDR1 and CDR2 are SQVTM and ANQGSEA. The length of the CDR3 is 13 residues. V shed 5 bases and J shed 0 bases, with 8 bases lying between them. The CDR3 sequence is CSVKRSSGNTIYF. The CDR3 DNA is TGCAGCGTTAAGAGGAGCTCTGGAAACACCATATATTTT.